This T cell receptor beta chain was captured in a study of CD8 T cells in Susac syndrome. V gave up 3 bases and J gave up 7 bases, with 10 bases separating them. The CDR3 runs 12 residues. CDR1 and CDR2 from the germline V gene are DFQATT and SNEGSKA (reference sequence). TCR beta was sequenced from blood CD8+ and CD4+ T cells. The multiple sclerosis control group consisted of treatment-naive patients whose relapsing-remitting disease, which was either stable or active, fulfilled revised McDonald criteria. An amount of RNA that ranged from roughly 0.5 to 1 ug was reverse transcribed with random hexamers. MiXCR, run by TCRdb on the immunoSEQ multiplex PCR reads, gives a single entry per CDR3 protein. The table shows about 170,000 distinct CDR3 sequences, with roughly 92% occurring only once.

Source material: CD4+ T cells from PBMCs. The rearrangement joins TRBV20-1 to TRBJ2-1; D remains ambiguous. This sequence was found in a human donor with multiple sclerosis. This CDR3 is CSASPSTNEQFF. CDR3 DNA: TGCAGTGCTAGTCCCTCTACGAATGAGCAGTTCTTC.